What follows are 22 T cell receptor beta chains derived from one specimen sequenced in a study of beta chain features in type 1 diabetes. The whole isolated RNA underwent reverse transcription, so sequencing captured expressed TCRB transcripts. Here immunoSEQ multiplex PCR was the method, and the copy in TCRdb shows in-frame clones only, minus some. The sample lists 240,000 or so clones, around 68% occurring once. The sequenced sample was naive CD4+ T cells from blood. These receptor sequences come from a man aged 30 to 39 in good health.

The V call is TRBV29-1, the J call TRBJ1-1; D is perhaps TRBD1 (5 bases). The CDR3 loop spans 13 amino acids. From germline, CDR1 is SQVTM and CDR2 ANQGSEA. The germline V and J ends were trimmed by 6 bases and 5 bases, with 16 bases remaining between them. The CDR3 is CSVSGQVGTEAFF. DNA of the CDR3: TGCAGCGTCTCGGGGCAGGTGGGGACTGAAGCTTTCTTT. The complete variable domain, with remaining parts taken from reference TRBV29-1 and TRBJ1-1, reads SAVISQKPSRDICQRGTSLTIQCQVDSQVTMMFWYRQQPGQSLTLIATANQGSEATYESGFVIDKFPISRPNLTFSTLTVSNMSPEDSSIYLCSVSGQVGTEAFFGQGTRLTVV.

The chain is built from TRBV10-3 and TRBJ2-5; D unresolved. Trimming removed 6 bases at V and 5 bases at J, with 7 bases between. This CDR3 is built from 11 residues. Germline-derived CDR1 and CDR2 are ENHRY and SYGVKD. The chain's CDR3 is CAIRLGETQYF. The CDR3 DNA follows: TGTGCCATCAGGCTGGGGGAGACCCAGTACTTC.

The chain employs TRBV9 and TRBJ2-1; D not certain. The CDR3 covers 14 residues. The germline V gene has CDR1 SGDLS and CDR2 YYNGEE. V was shortened by 0 bases and J by 2 bases, with 6 bases between the two germline ends. The CDR3 sequence: CASSVASAYNEQFF. DNA for the CDR3: TGTGCCAGCAGCGTAGCTTCGGCCTACAATGAGCAGTTCTTC. Together with reference TRBV9 and TRBJ2-1, the CDR3 gives the full variable domain: DSGVTQTPKHLITATGQRVTLRCSPRSGDLSVYWYQQSLDQGLQFLIQYYNGEERAKGNILERFSAQQFPDLHSELNLSSLELGDSALYFCASSVASAYNEQFFGPGTRLTVL.

About this clone itself: One junction end disagrees with the germline gene, perhaps due to a read error. The rearrangement uses TRBV5-1 and TRBJ2-1; D remains ambiguous. CDR1 and CDR2 from the germline V gene are SGHRS and YFSETQ. CDR3 length equals 11 residues. CDR3 DNA sequence: TGCGCCAGCAGCTTGTACTATGACCAGTTCTTC. It yields the protein CASSLYYDQFF.

The chain is built from TRBV4-2 and TRBJ2-1; maybe TRBD2 (6 bases). Trimming cost V 2 bases and J 6 bases, with 11 bases left between them. Germline CDR1 reads LGHNA; CDR2 reads YNFKEQ. CDR3 length: 14 residues. CDR3 nucleotide sequence: TGTGCCAGCAGCCAACCACTAGCTGGCAATGAGCAGTTCTTC. It translates to CASSQPLAGNEQFF.

The rearrangement joins TRBV5-1 to TRBJ1-2, with a weak D call TRBD1 (6 bases). CDR1 is SGHRS and CDR2 is YFSETQ in the germline V gene. This CDR3 comprises 14 residues. Deletions cut 4 bases from V and 2 bases from J, with 12 bases between. The CDR3 nucleotides read TGCGCCAGCAGCCAAACCACAGGGAACTATGGCTACACCTTC. Residues: CASSQTTGNYGYTF.

The rearrangement joins TRBV7-9 to TRBJ2-5, with TRBD1 identical over 10 bases. Losses at the gene ends were 5 bases for V and 12 bases for J; bases not matched to a gene: 18. In germline, CDR1 is SEHNR, CDR2 FQNEAQ (reference sequence). CDR3 length equals 16 residues. The CDR3 DNA reads as TGTGCCAGCAGCCCCCGGCTGGGACAGGGGCAAAAGTTAAAGTACTTC. Encoded protein: CASSPRLGQGQKLKYF.

The V call is TRBV5-1, the J call TRBJ2-4, with no clear D. V shed 0 bases and J shed 0 bases, with 7 bases lying between them. The germline V gene encodes CDR1 SGHRS and CDR2 YFSETQ. This CDR3 has 15 amino acids. The CDR3 nucleotides read TGCGCCAGCAGCTTGGAAGGAGCAGCCAAAAACATTCAGTACTTC. Translating it yields CASSLEGAAKNIQYF.

This clone was picked up a small number of times. The chain links TRBV7-2 to TRBJ2-2; D not certain. Germline values: CDR1 SGHTA, CDR2 FQGNSA. The CDR3 spans 13 residues. The germline V and J ends were trimmed by 5 bases and 2 bases, with 6 bases remaining between them. The DNA of the CDR3 is TGTGCCAGCAGCCGACAAAACACCGGGGAGCTGTTTTTT. Translating gives CASSRQNTGELFF.

The rearrangement links TRBV29-1 to TRBJ2-7; tentative D call: TRBD2 (5 bases). V dropped 5 bases and J dropped 5 bases, with 10 bases sitting between them. The CDR3 covers 11 residues. Germline V lookup: CDR1 SQVTM, CDR2 ANQGSEA. The CDR3 sequence is CSVPHGDEQYF. CDR3 DNA sequence: TGCAGCGTTCCGCACGGGGACGAGCAGTACTTC.

This clone has a handful of counts. Distinct nucleotide sequences in the sample also encode this CDR3. The rearrangement links TRBV29-1 to TRBJ1-1; no firm D call. The V gene's germline CDR1 is SQVTM and CDR2 ANQGSEA. Trimming took off 4 bases at V and 1 base at J, with 7 bases between the two ends. The CDR3 consists of 12 residues. CDR3 nucleotide sequence: TGCAGCGTTGGACGGCCGAACACTGAAGCTTTCTTT. This codes for CSVGRPNTEAFF.

The V gene is TRBV30, the J gene TRBJ1-4, with no clear D. V shed 5 bases and J shed 0 bases, with 16 bases lying between them. The germline CDR1 and CDR2 sequences are GTSNPN and SVGIG (reference sequence). The CDR3 sequence is 16 residues long. The CDR3, as DNA: TGTGCCTGGCGAACCCTAGGGCGTGCAACTAATGAAAAACTGTTTTTT. Its protein product is CAWRTLGRATNEKLFF.

This chain joins TRBV7-9 and TRBJ2-3, with 13 bases identical to TRBD2. V lost 4 bases and J lost 3; bases outside the gene matches: 7. Germline values: CDR1 SEHNR, CDR2 FQNEAQ (reference sequence). The CDR3 consists of 17 residues. CDR3 sequence: CASSSRTSGSRTDTQYF. The CDR3 nucleotides read TGTGCCAGCAGCTCCCGGACTAGCGGGAGTAGGACAGATACGCAGTATTTT.

This clone appeared a single time. As DNA, the CDR3 is TGTGCCTGGAGTGATGGAGTTGGAAACACCATATATTTT. It codes for CAWSDGVGNTIYF. The genes are TRBV30 and TRBJ1-3; D not certain. Trimming took 1 base from V and 3 from J, leaving 7 bases between them. CDR3 size: 13 residues. Germline assignment: CDR1 GTSNPN and CDR2 SVGIG (reference sequence).

This clone was counted a few times. This CDR3 reads CAWSVRSNRNQPQHF. CDR3 DNA sequence: TGTGCCTGGAGTGTAAGATCGAATCGGAATCAGCCCCAGCATTTT. This sequence joins TRBV30 and TRBJ1-5, with D uncertain. Germline V gene data show CDR1 as GTSNPN and CDR2 as SVGIG (reference sequence). The CDR3 has 15 residues. V lost 0 bases and J lost 4, with 13 bases in between.

The V and J genes are TRBV9 and TRBJ1-2; 7 bases are shared with TRBD1. The CDR3 totals 16 residues. After removal of 3 bases from V and 2 bases from J, the junction contained 10 bases not matched to a gene. CDR1 is SGDLS, CDR2 YYNGEE, per germline. CDR3 loop: CASSAPVEGGNYGYTF. In nucleotides, the CDR3 is TGTGCCAGCAGCGCCCCCGTCGAAGGGGGCAACTATGGCTACACCTTC.

The chain uses TRBV2 and TRBJ2-3; unclear D gene. The CDR3 consists of 16 residues. Germline CDR1 SNHLY, CDR2 FYNNEI. Trimming shortened V by 3 bases and J by 0 bases, and 13 bases separated the two germline ends. The CDR3, as DNA: TGTGCCAGCAGTGAGGAGCGACCCCCTAGCACAGATACGCAGTATTTT. Protein product: CASSEERPPSTDTQYF.

V and J are TRBV12-5 and TRBJ2-7, with TRBD1 identical over 7 bases. The V gene's germline CDR1 is LGHNT and CDR2 FRNRAP. The junction had 2 bases not matched to a gene; V was cut back by 3 bases and J by 0 bases. This CDR3 spans 14 amino acids. This chain's CDR3 is CASGFGTASYEQYF. The CDR3 nucleotides read TGTGCTAGTGGTTTCGGGACAGCCTCCTACGAGCAGTACTTC.

This clone was picked up one time. The CDR3 DNA reads TGTGCCAGCAGCCAAGGTCAGGGGTATGGCTACACCTTC. It specifies CASSQGQGYGYTF. The rearrangement uses TRBV14 and TRBJ1-2, with D possibly matching TRBD1 (6 bases). V lost 1 base, J lost 5 bases, and 8 bases lay in between. The CDR3 has 13 residues. Germline V gives CDR1 SGHDN, CDR2 FVKESK.

The count of this clone is one. V is TRBV18 and J is TRBJ2-2; D not certain. V lost 4 bases and J 4 bases, leaving 7 bases between the germline ends. CDR1 is KGHSH, CDR2 LQKENI, per germline. The CDR3 has 13 residues. CDR3 region: CASSLHTTGELFF. The CDR3 DNA is TGTGCCAGCTCACTACACACCACCGGGGAGCTGTTTTTT.

This chain connects TRBV4-1 to TRBJ2-5; D gene uncertain. Trimming left V 3 bases short and J 0 bases short, with 14 bases between. The CDR3 runs 16 residues. From germline, CDR1 is MGHRA and CDR2 YSYEKL. CDR3 amino acids: CASSQSGLQYQETQYF. CDR3 in DNA: TGCGCCAGCAGCCAGAGTGGTCTCCAGTACCAAGAGACCCAGTACTTC.

This rearrangement joins TRBV2 to TRBJ2-1, with D uncertain. CDR3 length equals 14 residues. CDR1 is SNHLY, CDR2 FYNNEI, per germline. V dropped 5 bases and J dropped 10 bases, with 18 bases sitting between them. This CDR3 reads CASSRSFVYREQFF. In DNA, the CDR3 is TGTGCCAGCAGTAGGTCTTTCGTTTACAGAGAGCAGTTCTTC. Filled out from reference TRBV2 and TRBJ2-1, the complete variable domain reads EPEVTQTPSHQVTQMGQEVILRCVPISNHLYFYWYRQILGQKVEFLVSFYNNEISEKSEIFDDQFSVERPDGSNFTLKIRSTKLEDSAMYFCASSRSFVYREQFFGPGTRLTVL.